This T cell receptor (beta chain) was identified in a study of response to subunit inactivated influenza vaccine. Only a few counts were recorded for this clonotype. Its matching antigen is unknown. TCRdb re-analysed the RT-PCR reads in MiXCR, keeping a single row per CDR3 protein. The table shows more than 450,000 distinct CDR3 sequences, with 6.5% to 8% occurring only once. Germline V gene data show CDR1 as SNHLY and CDR2 as FYNNEI. This CDR3 comprises 15 residues. Deletions cut 9 bases from V and 2 bases from J, with 19 bases between. Points from the study as a whole: Each seasonal flu vaccination may recruit only limited new T cells, authors suggested.

The sequenced sample was PBMCs from blood, obtained 23 to 25 months after vaccination. This clonotype was sampled from a man between 50 and 75 years old who received an inactivated influenza vaccine. V gene TRBV2 combines with J gene TRBJ2-5; D might be TRBD1 (6 bases). The CDR3 spells CASRLIRTEQETQYF. DNA for the CDR3: TGTGCCAGTCGTCTTATACGGACAGAACAAGAGACCCAGTACTTC. The full variable domain, rest sourced from reference TRBV2 and TRBJ2-5, is EPEVTQTPSHQVTQMGQEVILRCVPISNHLYFYWYRQILGQKVEFLVSFYNNEISEKSEIFDDQFSVERPDGSNFTLKIRSTKLEDSAMYFCASRLIRTEQETQYFGPGTRLLVL.